A single T cell receptor (beta chain) is shown here with its context. What it recognizes is unknown. The source of the sample is a study of T cell responses to AZD1222 COVID-19 vaccine. Looking at the study overall: Both about-4-week and about-12-week second-dose recipients were combined. Regarding the study as a whole: Clonal diversity was possibly underestimated; the donors were predominantly white British and more often female. CD4 TCRs associated with vaccination spanned spike, dominating at 160-218 and 743-854.

Only in-frame clones appear in the TCRdb table, and some are missing; sequencing was by immunoSEQ multiplex PCR. The repertoire holds 90,000 to 150,000 clones, roughly 90% seen once, with over 3% in the top ten. The V gene lost 7 bases and the J gene lost 7 bases, with 11 bases spanning the gap. CDR1 is MNHEY and CDR2 is SVGAGI in the germline V gene. The CDR3 is 13 residues long. The rearrangement uses TRBV6-5 and TRBJ1-6; D is uncertain. This TCR was recovered from an adult in good health. This specimen consisted of peripheral blood, obtained on day 0 of AZD1222 vaccination. CDR3 protein: CASTPAGNSPLHF. CDR3 nucleotide sequence: TGTGCCAGCACCCCGGCCGGCAATTCACCCCTCCACTTT.